This T cell receptor (beta chain) was captured by sequencing in a study of cytomegalovirus exposure and HLA in healthy donors. Germline V gives CDR1 SGHRS, CDR2 YFSETQ. The CDR3 has 14 amino acids. V shed 0 bases and J shed 6 bases, with 10 bases lying between them. Amplification used 60 Vbeta primers and 13 Jbeta primers. The assay was immunoSEQ multiplex PCR, and TCRdb's table has in-frame clones only and misses some. The table lists about 150,000 clones, 60% to 85% of them singletons. The V and J genes are TRBV5-1 and TRBJ2-1, with D possibly TRBD2 on 7 matching bases. The sequence was collected from a middle-aged woman in good health and CMV-seronegative. Sequenced: PBMCs. The CDR3 loop is CASSLAGGGNEQFF. CDR3 nucleotide sequence: TGCGCCAGCAGCTTGGCGGGGGGCGGCAATGAGCAGTTCTTC.